Below, 27 T cell receptor beta chains from the same sample are listed, as sequenced in a study of cytomegalovirus exposure and HLA in healthy donors. The study ran its PCR with 60 Vbeta and 13 Jbeta primers. Data came from immunoSEQ multiplex PCR; TCRdb stores just in-frame clones and leaves some out. The sample holds 110,000 to 150,000 clones, 75% seen once. Sequencing was done on a sample of PBMCs. The origin of the receptors is a middle-aged man in good health and CMV-seronegative.

The chain couples TRBV2 to TRBJ1-1; D not resolved. This CDR3 region has 12 residues. Per the germline V gene, CDR1 is SNHLY and CDR2 is FYNNEI. The V end lost 1 base, the J end lost 6 bases, and 6 bases lay between the germline ends. The CDR3 nucleotides are TGTGCCAGCAGTGAAGACAGCTCTGAAGCTTTCTTT. Translating gives CASSEDSSEAFF. Full variable domain (outside the CDR3, taken from reference TRBV2 and TRBJ1-1): EPEVTQTPSHQVTQMGQEVILRCVPISNHLYFYWYRQILGQKVEFLVSFYNNEISEKSEIFDDQFSVERPDGSNFTLKIRSTKLEDSAMYFCASSEDSSEAFFGQGTRLTVV.

This clone was observed once. The V gene is TRBV19, the J gene TRBJ1-3, with D possibly matching TRBD1 (6 bases). From germline, CDR1 is LNHDA and CDR2 SQIVND (reference sequence). The CDR3 is made up of 15 amino acids. Trimming pared 5 bases from V and 0 bases from J, leaving 11 bases between. The CDR3 DNA sequence: TGTGCCAGTAGTCCAGGGGACGCCTCTGGAAACACCATATATTTT. Protein product: CASSPGDASGNTIYF. The variable domain in full, with the rest retrieved from reference TRBV19 and TRBJ1-3, is DGGITQSPKYLFRKEGQNVTLSCEQNLNHDAMYWYRQDPGQGLRLIYYSQIVNDFQKGDIAEGYSVSREKKESFPLTVTSAQKNPTAFYLCASSPGDASGNTIYFGEGSWLTVV.

This rearrangement joins TRBV6-1 to TRBJ2-1; D unresolved. There are 16 residues in the CDR3. V dropped 0 bases and J dropped 0 bases, with 9 bases sitting between them. The germline V gene encodes CDR1 MNHNS and CDR2 SASEGT. The CDR3 sequence: CASSEAAPYSYNEQFF. The CDR3 DNA reads as TGTGCCAGCAGTGAAGCGGCCCCTTACTCCTACAATGAGCAGTTCTTC.

This clone was counted only a few times. Compared with germline, one end of the junction differs, possibly owing to a read error. V and J are TRBV7-3 and TRBJ2-7, with 7 bases fitting TRBD2. The CDR3 covers 15 residues. Germline CDR1 is SGHTA and CDR2 is FQGTGA. Here the CDR3 reads CASRLTPAGDYEQYF. The CDR3 nucleotides are TGTGCCAGCAGGTTAACCCCCGCGGGAGATTACGAGCAGTACTTC.

Only a few counts were recorded for this clone. This chain links TRBV13 with TRBJ1-5; D may be TRBD1 (6 bases). The CDR3 is made up of 14 amino acids. The V and J ends lost 6 bases and 0 bases respectively, with 9 bases between them. CDR1 is PRHDT and CDR2 is FYEKMQ in the germline V gene (reference sequence). The DNA of the CDR3 is TGTGCCAGCAGTTTCAGGGGTAGCAATCAGCCCCAGCATTTT. Translating it yields CASSFRGSNQPQHF.

The V gene is TRBV6-1, the J gene TRBJ2-7; maybe TRBD1 (6 bases). CDR1 is MNHNS and CDR2 is SASEGT in the germline V gene. There are 17 residues in the CDR3. The ends were cut back, 2 bases at V and 1 base at J, with 18 bases in the middle. CDR3 region: CASSEFIRPRGSYEQYF. The DNA for the CDR3 is TGTGCCAGCAGTGAATTTATCCGGCCCAGGGGATCCTACGAGCAGTACTTC.

The rearrangement links TRBV4-2 to TRBJ1-2; 11 positions match TRBD1. The CDR3 spans 15 residues. Germline assignment: CDR1 LGHNA and CDR2 YNFKEQ. V shed 2 bases and J 8 bases; nucleotides not matched to a gene: 7. CDR3 DNA: TGTGCCAGCAGCCAATCCGGGACAGGGGGTTACGGCTACACCTTC. This translates into CASSQSGTGGYGYTF.

This chain joins TRBV7-9 and TRBJ2-3; possible D gene TRBD1, 5 bases. Trimming shortened V by 6 bases and J by 3 bases, and 22 bases separated the two germline ends. Germline values: CDR1 SEHNR, CDR2 FQNEAQ (reference sequence). The CDR3 covers 17 residues. CDR3 bases: TGTGCCAGCAGACGAAGCCTGTCCAGGGCGGTTACAGATACGCAGTATTTT. It yields the protein CASRRSLSRAVTDTQYF.

Only one count was recorded for this clone. This chain connects TRBV28 to TRBJ2-7; TRBD2 matches at 13 bases. Trimming took 2 bases from V and 4 from J; bases not matched to a gene: 5. Germline V CDR1 and CDR2: MDHEN, SYDVKM. There are 16 residues in the CDR3. As DNA, the CDR3 is TGTGCCAGCAGTTTACCGGGACTAGCGGGGAGGTACGAGCAGTACTTC. Translated, it gives CASSLPGLAGRYEQYF.

This clone showed up just once. V is TRBV29-1 and J is TRBJ1-2; TRBD1 aligns across 9 bases. The CDR3 consists of 15 residues. Per the germline V gene, CDR1 is SQVTM and CDR2 is ANQGSEA. Germline trimming cut 6 bases from V and 8 bases from J; bases unmatched to any gene: 16. The CDR3 region is CSVLRSRDRALGYTF. CDR3 coding DNA: TGCAGCGTCTTAAGGAGCCGGGACAGGGCCTTAGGCTACACCTTC.

This clone came up a few times. The chain links TRBV2 to TRBJ1-2; D perhaps matches TRBD1 (5 bases). The V gene's germline CDR1 is SNHLY and CDR2 FYNNEI. The CDR3 consists of 15 residues. The V and J ends lost 5 bases and 5 bases respectively, with 18 bases between them. The CDR3 sequence: CASSRGQGHEYGYTF. Here the CDR3 DNA reads TGTGCCAGCAGTCGTGGGCAGGGTCATGAATATGGCTACACCTTC.

This clone was observed a handful of times. This chain connects TRBV4-3 to TRBJ1-1; D gene unclear. This CDR3 is built from 13 residues. The V end lost 5 bases, the J end lost 0 bases, and 7 bases lay between the germline ends. Germline V CDR1 and CDR2: LGHNA, YSLEER. The DNA for the CDR3 is TGCGCCAGCAGCGGCCTTATGAACACTGAAGCTTTCTTT. Translating gives CASSGLMNTEAFF.

The chain employs TRBV19 and TRBJ2-5; the D gene is possibly TRBD1 (7 bases). Trimming stripped 6 bases from V and 5 bases from J, with 13 bases between. CDR1 LNHDA and CDR2 SQIVND come from the germline V gene (reference sequence). This CDR3 has 13 residues. This CDR3 reads CASREGARETQYF. CDR3 nucleotides: TGTGCCAGTAGGGAGGGGGCGAGGGAGACCCAGTACTTC.

The genes are TRBV7-8 and TRBJ2-3, with no clear D. Germline assignment: CDR1 SGHVS and CDR2 FQNEAQ. The length of the CDR3 is 14 residues. The V and J ends lost 5 bases and 0 bases respectively, with 9 bases between them. Here the CDR3 reads CASSDDTSTDTQYF. CDR3 in DNA: TGTGCCAGCAGCGATGACACCAGCACAGATACGCAGTATTTT.

The genes are TRBV9 and TRBJ2-1, with 10 bases matching TRBD2. The CDR3 runs 16 residues. Germline assignment: CDR1 SGDLS and CDR2 YYNGEE. V was clipped by 6 bases and J by 5 bases; unmatched bases: 11. In nucleotides, the CDR3 is TGTGCCAGCAACCAGGGGGTAGCGGGGGGACACAATGAGCAGTTCTTC. It translates to CASNQGVAGGHNEQFF.

This chain uses TRBV29-1 with TRBJ1-2, with 12 bases aligning to TRBD1. V shed 0 bases and J 2 bases; nucleotides not matched to a gene: 16. The CDR3 runs to 20 residues. CDR1 and CDR2 (germline): SQVTM, ANQGSEA. CDR3 sequence: CSVEERARDRGLLLNYGYTF. The CDR3 coding sequence is TGCAGCGTTGAAGAGCGGGCGCGGGACAGGGGGCTTCTGTTGAACTATGGCTACACCTTC.

A remark on this clone: Germline is not matched at one junction end, which may reflect a read error. This chain links TRBV7-9 with TRBJ2-7; TRBD1 matches at 10 bases. This CDR3 spans 18 amino acids. Per the germline V gene, CDR1 is SEHNR and CDR2 is FQNEAQ (reference sequence). The CDR3 loop reads CSSSRAGQGVWEPYEQYF. CDR3 DNA sequence: TGTTCCAGCAGCAGGGCCGGACAGGGGGTTTGGGAACCCTACGAGCAGTACTTC.

J is TRBJ1-5 and V is TRBV9; possible D gene TRBD1, 5 bases. CDR1 SGDLS and CDR2 YYNGEE come from the germline V gene. The CDR3 loop spans 15 amino acids. Trimming stripped 4 bases from V and 7 bases from J, with 18 bases between. In nucleotides, the CDR3 is TGTGCCAGCAGCCCCACGCCGGGGGGAAAACAGCCCCAGCATTTT. It translates to CASSPTPGGKQPQHF.

This clone has only a few counts. V and J are TRBV18 and TRBJ1-1; TRBD1 agrees at 7 bases. The V segment lost 6 bases and the J segment 0 bases; nucleotides outside the gene matches: 10. The CDR3 extends over 16 amino acids. Looked up from germline, CDR1 is KGHSH and CDR2 is LQKENI. CDR3 sequence: CASSNRGRRMNTEAFF. CDR3 DNA sequence: TGTGCCAGCTCGAACAGGGGTCGCAGGATGAACACTGAAGCTTTCTTT.

V is TRBV6-5 and J is TRBJ2-7, with D possibly matching TRBD1 (6 bases). This CDR3 region has 14 residues. CDR1 and CDR2 from the germline V gene are MNHEY and SVGAGI. Trimming pared 0 bases from V and 6 bases from J, leaving 12 bases between. DNA for the CDR3: TGTGCCAGCAGTTACTCGGCAGGGGACACCGAGCAGTACTTC. This sequence encodes CASSYSAGDTEQYF.

The chain has TRBV5-4 and TRBJ2-3; D is possibly TRBD2 (6 bases). CDR1 and CDR2 from the germline V gene are SGHNT and YYREEE (reference sequence). The ends were cut back, 4 bases at V and 4 bases at J, with 10 bases in the middle. This CDR3 contains 13 residues. This chain's CDR3 is CASSPPSADTQYF. CDR3 DNA sequence: TGTGCCAGCAGCCCCCCTAGCGCAGATACGCAGTATTTT. Variable domain in full (rest from reference TRBV5-4 and TRBJ2-3): ETGVTQSPTHLIKTRGQQVTLRCSSQSGHNTVSWYQQALGQGPQFIFQYYREEENGRGNFPPRFSGLQFPNYSSELNVNALELDDSALYLCASSPPSADTQYFGPGTRLTVL.

The chain uses TRBV4-2 and TRBJ2-1, with 8 bases matching TRBD2. This CDR3 comprises 16 residues. CDR1 and CDR2 (germline): LGHNA, YNFKEQ. J was trimmed by 4 bases and V by 0 bases; bases with no gene match: 5. CDR3 coding DNA: TGTGCCAGCAGCCAAGAGCGACTAGCGCTTTACAATGAGCAGTTCTTC. Amino acid sequence: CASSQERLALYNEQFF.

Comment on this clone: Other DNA sequences from this sample encode an identical CDR3 as well. The chain links TRBV5-1 to TRBJ2-5; D unresolved. Trimming took 0 bases from V and 2 from J, leaving 8 bases between them. This CDR3 spans 14 amino acids. Germline assignment: CDR1 SGHRS and CDR2 YFSETQ. The CDR3 is CASSLGGGQETQYF. CDR3 in DNA: TGCGCCAGCAGCTTGGGAGGCGGACAAGAGACCCAGTACTTC.

The chain joins TRBV19 to TRBJ2-7, with TRBD1 identical over 8 bases. With V trimmed by 5 bases and J by 1 base, 7 bases remained unmatched. This CDR3 has 15 residues. The V gene's germline CDR1 is LNHDA and CDR2 SQIVND (reference sequence). CDR3 nucleotides: TGTGCCAGTAGTTCAGGGGGCTACGGTTCCTACGAGCAGTACTTC. Protein: CASSSGGYGSYEQYF.

Only one count was recorded for this clone. The CDR3 loop reads CASSQGSGTGYYEQYF. CDR3 bases: TGTGCCAGCAGCCAGGGATCCGGGACAGGGTACTACGAGCAGTACTTC. The V call is TRBV4-2, the J call TRBJ2-7, with 9 positions matching TRBD1. The CDR3 length is 16 residues. With V trimmed by 3 bases and J by 3 bases, 9 bases remained unmatched. Germline lookup yields CDR1 LGHNA and CDR2 YNFKEQ.

The CDR3 DNA sequence: TGCGCCAGCAGCTCCGGGACAGGGGTTGGAGACTATGGCTACACCTTC. This translates into CASSSGTGVGDYGYTF. The genes are TRBV5-1 and TRBJ1-2, with 10 bases lining up with TRBD1. J gave up 3 bases and V 3 bases, and 8 bases lay outside the gene matches. Germline V gene sequence: CDR1 SGHRS, CDR2 YFSETQ. The CDR3 is made up of 16 amino acids.

This chain uses TRBV28 with TRBJ2-7; D ambiguous. The CDR3 has 12 residues. Per germline, CDR1 MDHEN and CDR2 SYDVKM. The V gene lost 8 bases and the J gene lost 5 bases, with 13 bases spanning the gap. The CDR3 region is CASHTWAHEQYF. Written as DNA, the CDR3 is TGTGCCAGCCACACTTGGGCACACGAGCAGTACTTC.